This record looks at one TCR beta chain sequence and its context. Its matching antigen is unknown. The data were obtained in a study of T cell responses to AZD1222 COVID-19 vaccine. Assay used: immunoSEQ multiplex PCR; TCRdb lists only in-frame clones, some missing. This sample has roughly 110,000 clones, with about nine tenths found just once. The J segment lost 1 base and the V segment lost 5 bases, leaving 4 bases of the junction unmatched. Germline V gene sequence: CDR1 MNHEY, CDR2 SMNVEV (reference sequence). This CDR3 has 15 amino acids. Study results and caveats: Clonal diversity may have been underestimated in mostly white British donors. No repertoire was sampled before or during the peak T cell response, only after it.

Source: peripheral blood, taken 28 days after the second AZD1222 dose. This chain joins TRBV27 and TRBJ1-1; 10 positions match TRBD1. The receptor was isolated from an adult who received the AZD1222 COVID-19 vaccine. This chain's CDR3 is CASSIWTGGNTEAFF. The DNA of the CDR3 is TGTGCCAGCAGTATCTGGACAGGGGGGAACACTGAAGCTTTCTTT.